These 12 T cell receptor beta chains share one sample of origin, sequenced in a study of blood T cell repertoires in COVID-19. The protocol was immunoSEQ multiplex PCR, while the TCRdb copy is restricted to in-frame clones and leaves out a portion. This sample yields 200,000 to 250,000 clones, of which 85% to 90% are seen a single time; roughly 10% belongs to the top ten. The sample comprised peripheral blood. The receptor set was obtained from a woman aged 50 to 60 with COVID-19, enrolled during active disease.

The J gene is TRBJ2-2, the V gene TRBV2, with D possibly matching TRBD1 (6 bases). Trimming removed 6 bases at V and 5 bases at J, with 13 bases between. Germline V gene data show CDR1 as SNHLY and CDR2 as FYNNEI. The CDR3 totals 14 residues. The DNA for the CDR3 is TGTGCCAGCAGGACAGTAAGGGGGACCGGGGAGCTGTTTTTT. This codes for CASRTVRGTGELFF.

V is TRBV5-4 and J is TRBJ1-5; 11 bases are shared with TRBD1. The junction had 7 bases not matched to a gene; V was cut back by 4 bases and J by 1 base. CDR3 length: 17 amino acids. The germline gives CDR1 SGHNT, CDR2 YYREEE (reference sequence). CDR3 loop: CASSIWTGGASNQPQHF. CDR3 bases: TGTGCCAGCAGCATTTGGACAGGGGGCGCGAGCAATCAGCCCCAGCATTTT.

The rearrangement links TRBV27 to TRBJ1-6; maybe TRBD1 (5 bases). The CDR3 runs 17 residues. V lost 6 bases and J 4 bases, leaving 19 bases between the germline ends. Germline lookup yields CDR1 MNHEY and CDR2 SMNVEV (reference sequence). The CDR3 sequence is CASSPGLEEGYNSPLHF. CDR3 DNA: TGTGCCAGCAGCCCGGGACTCGAGGAGGGTTATAATTCACCCCTCCACTTT.

This sequence joins TRBV7-8 and TRBJ1-1, with D possibly being TRBD1 (6 bases). This CDR3 has 13 residues. Germline loops: CDR1 SGHVS, CDR2 FQNEAQ. V lost 2 bases to trimming and J lost 5 bases, with 9 bases between them. The CDR3 DNA reads as TGTGCCAGCAGCTTAATCAGGGGAACTGAAGCTTTCTTT. Its translation: CASSLIRGTEAFF.

V usage is TRBV27 and J usage is TRBJ1-1; no reliable D call. CDR3 length: 13 residues. In germline, CDR1 is MNHEY, CDR2 SMNVEV (reference sequence). The germline V and J ends were trimmed by 3 bases and 2 bases, with 7 bases remaining between them. CDR3 residues: CASSLGTNTEAFF. The CDR3 DNA reads as TGTGCCAGCAGTTTGGGCACCAACACTGAAGCTTTCTTT.

The chain employs TRBV24-1 and TRBJ2-2; possible D gene TRBD1, 6 bases. Per the germline V gene, CDR1 is KGHDR and CDR2 is SFDVKD. V lost 0 bases, J lost 6 bases, and 16 bases lay in between. CDR3 length: 17 amino acids. The CDR3 DNA reads as TGTGCCACCAGTGATTTGCAGGGCAGGGACAACCCCGGGGAGCTGTTTTTT. It encodes CATSDLQGRDNPGELFF.

V gene TRBV7-2 combines with J gene TRBJ2-1, with D tentatively TRBD2 (6 bases). Trimming pared 3 bases from V and 6 bases from J, leaving 9 bases between. This CDR3 comprises 13 residues. Germline V gene sequence: CDR1 SGHTA, CDR2 FQGNSA. CDR3 coding DNA: TGTGCCAGCAGCTTTGGGGGGAGCAATGAGCAGTTCTTC. Translating it yields CASSFGGSNEQFF.

The CDR3, as DNA: TGTGCCACCAGCGGGGACAGGGGGCTATACGAGCAGTACTTC. It translates to CATSGDRGLYEQYF. This chain uses TRBV15 with TRBJ2-7, with 12 bases matching TRBD1. The trim removed 5 bases at V and 4 bases at J, leaving 3 bases unmatched. The CDR3 totals 14 residues. The V gene's germline CDR1 is LNHNV and CDR2 YYDKDF (reference sequence).

V usage is TRBV7-2 and J usage is TRBJ2-6, with 8 bases lining up with TRBD1. The CDR3 runs 19 residues. The germline V gene encodes CDR1 SGHTA and CDR2 FQGNSA. J was trimmed by 0 bases and V by 5 bases; bases with no gene match: 12. This chain's CDR3 is CASSLASGQGLSGANVLTF. CDR3 bases: TGTGCCAGCAGCCTGGCTTCAGGACAGGGCCTCTCTGGGGCCAACGTCCTGACTTTC.

This clone was detected a few times. The rearrangement links TRBV16 to TRBJ1-2, with a tentative D call TRBD1 (5 bases). This CDR3 contains 13 residues. V was shortened by 0 bases and J by 3 bases, with 5 bases between the two germline ends. The germline V gene has CDR1 KGHSY and CDR2 FQNENV. The CDR3: CASSQSGHYGYTF. The CDR3 nucleotides read TGTGCCAGCAGCCAATCGGGGCACTATGGCTACACCTTC. Based on the CDR3 plus reference TRBV16 and TRBJ1-2, the full variable domain is GEEVAQTPKHLVRGEGQKAKLYCAPIKGHSYVFWYQQVLKNEFKFLISFQNENVFDETGMPKERFSAKCLPNSPCSLEIQATKLEDSAVYFCASSQSGHYGYTFGSGTRLTVV.

The V call is TRBV4-3, the J call TRBJ2-3, with TRBD1 matching 8 bases. J lost 6 bases, V lost 1 base, and 3 bases had no gene match. The CDR3 loop spans 14 amino acids. Per the germline V gene, CDR1 is LGHNA and CDR2 is YSLEER. CDR3 DNA: TGCGCCAGCAGCCAAGGACAGGGGCTCGATACGCAGTATTTT. Translation gives CASSQGQGLDTQYF.

This sequence joins TRBV4-3 and TRBJ1-2; possible D gene TRBD1, 5 bases. This CDR3 has 16 residues. Germline CDR1 LGHNA, CDR2 YSLEER. The V gene lost 0 bases and the J gene lost 3 bases, with 14 bases spanning the gap. CDR3 protein: CASSQDLKGRDYGYTF. The CDR3, as DNA: TGCGCCAGCAGCCAAGATTTAAAGGGGCGCGACTATGGCTACACCTTC.